This entry is about one TCR beta chain. The target of this receptor is not known. Base qualities are not provided; no much larger clone lies one nucleotide away. Systemically healthy Caucasian individuals from Russia, around 39 in total and aged about 6 to 100 years, were included as donors. Roughly 10 milliliters of peripheral blood were collected from each donor into EDTA-treated Vacutainer tubes. Ficoll-Paque density-gradient centrifugation was used to isolate PBMCs, with at least 7 million per sample. Total RNA, at least 6 micrograms per sample, was extracted from PBMCs with Trizol reagent. For every donor, an aliquot of PBMCs went through flow cytometry to measure the percentages of naive CD45RAhigh/CD27high T cells. This sample stems from a study of blood T cells in healthy people across ages (dated by TCRdb to the mid-2010s). About the study as a whole: In model experiments, template switching captured roughly one uniquely barcoded TCR beta cDNA molecule for every two T cells. Age-related changes in TCR beta repertoire diversity were measured in the study by deep sequencing normalized with unique cDNA molecular identifiers. Donors were grouped into four age groups: young (average roughly 15 years), middle-aged (39), aged (approximately 67) and long-lived (around 82). Donors of different ages were randomly distributed across sequencing lanes to avoid experimental bias. Using the same blood draw, the study looked at two additional independent replicas of 1 million unique cDNA reads for two donors, one aged 18 to 30 and the other aged 80 or older. The investigation overall reported the following: A strong correlation was found between observed TCR beta diversity and the percentage of naive T cells measured by flow cytometry. The CMV infection status of donors was not known, potentially confounding age-related changes in expanded clonotypes. As age increased, observed TCR beta diversity per million T cells dropped in a roughly linear way, and a significant reduction was already evident by age 40. The long-lived group showed more naive CD4+ T cells, fewer expanded clones and increased TCR diversity than the aged group, suggesting age selection. Estimates of total diversity from one million sequenced T cells were regarded as lower bounds and underestimates. Since profiling was done on bulk unsorted PBMCs, naive and antigen-experienced compartments could not be conclusively compared.

Trimming leaves V shorter by 5 bases and J shorter by 8 bases, with the junction holding 13 bases beyond the gene matches. From cysteine to phenylalanine, the CDR3 is 15 amino acids long. Only the CDR3 DNA stays, 45 bases, in frame from base 1. Library method: 5' RACE. TCRdb shows the sequencer as Illumina HiSeq 2500. A second about 7 to 12 cycle PCR used a sample-barcoded 5' primer and a J-beta primer mix. A unique molecular identifier was introduced onto each TCR beta cDNA molecule by a template-switch 5' adaptor carrying 12 random nucleotides. Each sample yielded at least 2.5 million CDR3-containing paired-end reads. First-strand cDNA was synthesized from all RNA with the Mint cDNA synthesis kit, primed by a TRBC-specific oligonucleotide. Following uracil-DNA glycosylase treatment, a first 18-cycle PCR with universal primers M1SS and BC2_uni_R was performed on all cDNA. On the authors' methods: Each sample was normalized by randomly selecting 1 million high-quality reads, each carrying a distinct molecular identifier. Reads with shared molecular identifiers were discarded instead of being binned into consensus sequences. MiTCR, set to a Q25 quality threshold and the strictest error-elimination algorithm, was used for CDR3 identification, clonotype clustering and error correction. A nonparametric unseen species model with Euler transformation was used to estimate a lower bound on total TCR beta diversity. The raw public data were reprocessed by TCRdb itself: fastp quality trimming at Q25, MiXCR clonotype calling, in-frame beta chains only. Under each unique CDR3 protein, matching rows form one entry showing the most common genes and DNA. TCRdb's processing, not the authors', yielded these V and J calls. The sample yields fewer than 1.5 million distinct CDR3 sequences; approximately 42% were counted once. Of the sample, around 8% falls within the top ten clones.

The clonotype comes from a woman aged 18-29 years in good health. The rearrangement combines TRBV12-3 or TRBV12-4 with TRBJ2-3; 7 bases in between match TRBD2. The sample consisted of blood. The DNA reads TGTGCCAGCAGTCAAGGAGCCTTACCGGGAGGTACGCAGTATTTT. Translated, it reads CASSQGALPGGTQYF.